This T cell receptor (beta chain) was observed in a study of blood T cell repertoires in COVID-19 (TCRdb year 2020). With respect to the entire study: Samples from collaborators originated in the United States, Italy and Spain and spanned both the acute and convalescent phases of COVID-19. Where HLA class I and class II types were available, the types were taken from metadata supplied by the sample provider, not from assay-based typing. Nearly every sample came with metadata listing a de-identified subject ID, COVID-19 status, age in years and sex. The samples were drawn from two sources: the first 160 participants of the ongoing ImmuneRACE study, and 1,254 subjects contributed by 6 global collaborators. The dataset comprised deeply sampled blood TCRbeta repertoires from subjects exposed to, actively infected with, or recovered from COVID-19. The material from the prospective study consisted of cDNA or gDNA derived from T cells, B-cell-depleted T cells, or PBMCs. The repertoires were released in a freely available public database meant as a resource for research on the immune response to SARS-CoV-2. Here is what the overall study found, with its caveats: The quantity of clinical and demographic metadata differed by source and by participant and was supplied without curation.

A remark on this clone: Its antigen specificity is not known. No per-base quality is available; no much larger clone lies one base away. The sample holds other DNA sequences that translate to the same CDR3.

The immunoSEQ Assay, a bias-controlled multiplex PCR, was used to amplify TCRbeta CDR3 regions from genomic DNA. On the study's bioinformatics: Nucleated cell counts per sample were estimated from amplification of reference gene primers within the assay. To quantify the absolute abundance of each unique TCRbeta CDR3 rearrangement, sequence reads were collapsed and filtered. For each sample, productive Simpson clonality was calculated by taking the square root of Simpson's diversity index across productive rearrangements. TCRdb stores this immuneACCESS table with in-frame sequences only. Part of the clones is absent; in the studies checked, under half of the shortfall reflects unresolved V genes, and no reason is known for the rest. V and J calls and clone size are as listed in that table; D and trimming were resolved from the DNA. Counted in this sample were under 300,000 clones; around 87% of them appeared once. The ten most abundant clones make up over 6% of the sample.

The CDR3 covers 14 residues, taking in both the cysteine and the phenylalanine. The read is trimmed to its CDR3 DNA, 42 bases read in frame from base 1. Trimming removed 3 bases from V and 4 bases from J; the gene matches leave 3 bases unexplained. CDR1 and CDR2 are drawn from the germline V gene: KGHSH, LQKENI. In the prospective study, participants were about 18 to 95 years old, resided in around 25 geographic areas of the United States, and were enrolled through a virtual design. In the prospective study, cohorts were assigned on the basis of participant-reported clinical history obtained from a screening survey and a study questionnaire. Mobile phlebotomists in the prospective study collected whole blood, serum and a nasopharyngeal or oropharyngeal swab from every participant. Participants in the prospective study had the option to provide additional blood draws and questionnaires over a roughly 2-month period. Before DNA extraction, blood samples from the prospective study were shipped at room temperature or frozen.

Sequenced: PBMCs or T cells enriched from blood (not recorded which). The sequence came from a woman under 40 with acute COVID-19. In this chain, TRBV18 is recombined with TRBJ1-1, with 9 central nucleotides matching TRBD1. The nucleotide sequence is given as TGTGCCAGCTCACCCGACAGGGGGGGCACTGAAGCTTTCTTT. It codes for CASSPDRGGTEAFF.